Below, 13 T cell receptor beta chains from the same sample are listed, as sequenced in a study of cytomegalovirus exposure and HLA in healthy donors. Sequencing was performed with immunoSEQ multiplex PCR; in TCRdb, only in-frame clones are kept and a portion is missing. The sample consists of almost 200,000 clones, about 81% of them appearing once. Material: PBMCs. The receptor set was obtained from a woman between 25 and 40 years old in good health and CMV-seronegative.

The chain carries TRBV15 and TRBJ2-1; 7 bases line up with TRBD2. The CDR3 consists of 16 residues. Germline assignment: CDR1 LNHNV and CDR2 YYDKDF (reference sequence). V was pared by 3 bases and J by 3 bases, with 8 bases of the junction left unmatched. CDR3 in DNA: TGTGCCACCAGCAGGGATCTAGCGGAGTTCTACAATGAGCAGTTCTTC. Encoded protein: CATSRDLAEFYNEQFF.

The rearrangement links TRBV4-1 to TRBJ2-4, with D possibly TRBD2 on 6 matching bases. V was shortened by 2 bases and J by 1 base, with 12 bases between the two germline ends. Germline V lookup: CDR1 MGHRA, CDR2 YSYEKL. The CDR3 sequence is 16 residues long. Here the CDR3 reads CASSQPRDGAKNIQYF. The DNA for the CDR3 is TGCGCCAGCAGCCAACCGCGGGACGGGGCCAAAAACATTCAGTACTTC.

This chain joins TRBV28 and TRBJ2-3; possibly TRBD2 for D (5 bases). The germline V and J ends were trimmed by 6 bases and 2 bases, with 18 bases remaining between them. From germline, CDR1 is MDHEN and CDR2 SYDVKM. The CDR3 has 16 residues. CDR3 bases: TGTGCCAGCAGCCCGGGGATCACATATTACACAGATACGCAGTATTTT. This encodes CASSPGITYYTDTQYF. Filled out from reference TRBV28 and TRBJ2-3, the complete variable domain reads DVKVTQSSRYLVKRTGEKVFLECVQDMDHENMFWYRQDPGLGLRLIYFSYDVKMKEKGDIPEGYSVSREKKERFSLILESASTNQTSMYLCASSPGITYYTDTQYFGPGTRLTVL.

This chain links TRBV18 with TRBJ1-1, with D possibly TRBD1 on 5 matching bases. V dropped 1 base and J dropped 1 base, with 10 bases sitting between them. Germline V gene lookup returns CDR1 KGHSH and CDR2 LQKENI. CDR3 length equals 15 residues. The CDR3 DNA is TGTGCCAGCTCACCACGCGGGGCAGAGAACACTGAAGCTTTCTTT. Translated, it gives CASSPRGAENTEAFF.

With regard to this clone: The same CDR3 arises from other DNA sequences in this sample as well. This chain uses TRBV2 with TRBJ2-2; 11 nucleotides match TRBD2. J was trimmed by 2 bases and V by 6 bases; bases with no gene match: 2. The CDR3 spans 15 residues. Germline V gene lookup returns CDR1 SNHLY and CDR2 FYNNEI. This CDR3 is CASSGLAGNTGELFF. CDR3 coding DNA: TGTGCCAGCAGCGGACTAGCGGGTAACACCGGGGAGCTGTTTTTT.

This chain links TRBV2 with TRBJ1-5, with 10 bases that match TRBD1. The V gene end was trimmed by 10 bases and the J gene end by 6 bases; junction bases not matched to a gene: 6. CDR1 is SNHLY and CDR2 is FYNNEI in the germline V gene. The CDR3 has 13 amino acids. CDR3 in DNA: TGTGCCACCCGCCGGGACAGGGGTCAGCCCCAGCATTTT. Its protein product is CATRRDRGQPQHF.

The chain is built from TRBV10-1 and TRBJ2-7, with 7 bases aligning to TRBD2. The CDR3 runs to 12 residues. Germline CDR1 is WNHNN and CDR2 is SYGVQD (reference sequence). CDR3 nucleotide sequence: TGCGCTCGCCGGGGGGTTATCATTCACGAGTACTTC. Translation gives CARRGVIIHEYF.

The count of this clone is one. The V call is TRBV7-7, the J call TRBJ2-2; perhaps TRBD2 as D (7 bases). Germline V lookup: CDR1 SSHAT, CDR2 FNYEAQ (reference sequence). This CDR3 region has 15 residues. V was cut by 0 bases and J by 5 bases, with 10 bases left in between. The chain's CDR3 is CASSLAGGGTGELFF. DNA of the CDR3: TGTGCCAGCAGCTTAGCAGGGGGAGGGACCGGGGAGCTGTTTTTT. Variable domain in full (rest from reference TRBV7-7 and TRBJ2-2): GAGVSQSPRYKVTKRGQDVTLRCDPISSHATLYWYQQALGQGPEFLTYFNYEAQPDKSGLPSDRFSAERPEGSISTLTIQRTEQRDSAMYRCASSLAGGGTGELFFGEGSRLTVL.

The chain couples TRBV4-1 to TRBJ2-1; D is perhaps TRBD2 (5 bases). Per the germline V gene, CDR1 is MGHRA and CDR2 is YSYEKL. The CDR3 extends over 14 amino acids. The V end was cut by 5 bases, the J end by 2 bases, with 10 bases between. In DNA, the CDR3 is TGCGCCAGCAGCGAGGGTTCAGCCTACAATGAGCAGTTCTTC. It is translated as CASSEGSAYNEQFF.

The V and J genes are TRBV5-1 and TRBJ2-2; TRBD1 agrees at 7 bases. Germline V gene lookup returns CDR1 SGHRS and CDR2 YFSETQ. The CDR3 totals 14 residues. The J segment lost 0 bases and the V segment lost 6 bases, leaving 2 bases of the junction unmatched. The CDR3 sequence: CASIQGSNTGELFF. CDR3 DNA: TGCGCCAGCATACAGGGGTCGAACACCGGGGAGCTGTTTTTT.

The J gene is TRBJ1-1, the V gene TRBV6-6; no reliable D call. The CDR3 sequence is 11 residues long. Per germline, CDR1 MNHNY and CDR2 SVGAGI (reference sequence). V was clipped by 4 bases and J by 7 bases, with 7 bases between them. In DNA form, the CDR3 reads TGTGCCAGCAGTTTACACAGTGAAGCTTTCTTT. As protein: CASSLHSEAFF.

The chain joins TRBV19 to TRBJ1-5, with 8 bases lining up with TRBD1. Looked up from germline, CDR1 is LNHDA and CDR2 is SQIVND (reference sequence). Trimming at V came to 3 bases and at J to 4 bases, leaving 8 bases not matched to a gene. The CDR3 loop spans 16 amino acids. CDR3 bases: TGTGCCAGTAGTATGTATGGCGGACAGGGAAATCAGCCCCAGCATTTT. Its protein is CASSMYGGQGNQPQHF.

The chain is built from TRBV30 and TRBJ2-5; D is perhaps TRBD2 (6 bases). Germline V gene lookup returns CDR1 GTSNPN and CDR2 SVGIG (reference sequence). CDR3 length equals 11 residues. V gave up 6 bases and J gave up 2 bases, with 7 bases separating them. The CDR3 loop is CACGRQETQYF. CDR3 bases: TGTGCCTGCGGGAGACAAGAGACCCAGTACTTC.